The 4 T cell receptor beta chains listed next were all sequenced from one sample in a study of blood T cell repertoires in COVID-19. The repertoire was sequenced with immunoSEQ multiplex PCR; TCRdb's copy has only in-frame clones and lacks some. The sample consists of under 300,000 clones, roughly 80% of them appearing once. Sequenced sample: peripheral blood. These receptors all stem from a woman in her late teens or twenties with acute or convalescent COVID-19.

As for this clone: Other nucleotide sequences in the sample specify the same CDR3. The chain couples TRBV11-2 to TRBJ2-7, with D possibly being TRBD2 (5 bases). This CDR3 is built from 13 residues. Germline CDR1 SGHAT, CDR2 FQNNGV. V gave up 1 base and J gave up 4 bases, with 8 bases separating them. The CDR3 region is CASSLGGSYEQYF. In DNA form, the CDR3 reads TGTGCCAGCAGCTTAGGAGGGAGTTACGAGCAGTACTTC. Variable domain in full (rest from reference TRBV11-2 and TRBJ2-7): EAGVAQSPRYKIIEKRQSVAFWCNPISGHATLYWYQQILGQGPKLLIQFQNNGVVDDSQLPKDRFSAERLKGVDSTLKIQPAKLEDSAVYLCASSLGGSYEQYFGPGTRLTVT.

The CDR3 nucleotides are TGTGCCAGCTTCGGACAGGGGGAACACAGCTCCTATAATTCACCCCTCCACTTT. Protein: CASFGQGEHSSYNSPLHF. The chain joins TRBV28 to TRBJ1-6; 10 nucleotides agree with TRBD1. The CDR3 consists of 18 residues. CDR1 MDHEN and CDR2 SYDVKM come from the germline V gene. Trimming removed 8 bases from V and 0 bases from J; junction bases left unmatched: 10.

The J gene is TRBJ2-7, the V gene TRBV7-8; the match to TRBD2 covers 7 bases. V dropped 0 bases and J dropped 3; count of bases not matched to a gene: 2. The CDR3 contains 14 residues. The germline gives CDR1 SGHVS, CDR2 FQNEAQ. As DNA, the CDR3 is TGTGCCAGCAGCTTAGCGGGCGGGGGCTACGAGCAGTACTTC. It translates to CASSLAGGGYEQYF.

The V and J genes are TRBV5-4 and TRBJ1-2; D gene ambiguous. The CDR3 consists of 14 residues. The V end was cut by 6 bases, the J end by 1 base, with 13 bases between. Germline CDR1 and CDR2: SGHNT and YYREEE (reference sequence). The CDR3 reads CASTLLASNYGYTF. DNA of the CDR3: TGTGCCAGCACCCTTTTGGCAAGTAACTATGGCTACACCTTC.